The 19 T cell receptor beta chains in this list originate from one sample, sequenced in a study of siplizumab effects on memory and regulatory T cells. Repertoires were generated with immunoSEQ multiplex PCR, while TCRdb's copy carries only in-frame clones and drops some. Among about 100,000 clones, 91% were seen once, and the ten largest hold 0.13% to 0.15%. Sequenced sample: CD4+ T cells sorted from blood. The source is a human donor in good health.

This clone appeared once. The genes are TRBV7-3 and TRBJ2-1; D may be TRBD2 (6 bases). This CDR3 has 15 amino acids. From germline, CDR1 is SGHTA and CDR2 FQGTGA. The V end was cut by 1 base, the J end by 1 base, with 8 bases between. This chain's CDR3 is CASSLMGGSYNEQFF. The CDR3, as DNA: TGTGCCAGCAGCTTAATGGGGGGTTCCTACAATGAGCAGTTCTTC.

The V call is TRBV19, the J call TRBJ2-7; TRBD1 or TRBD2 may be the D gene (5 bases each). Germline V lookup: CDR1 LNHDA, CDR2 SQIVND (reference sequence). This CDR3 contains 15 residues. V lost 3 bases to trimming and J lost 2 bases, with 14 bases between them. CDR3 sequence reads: CASSISGTGPYEQYF. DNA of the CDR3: TGTGCCAGTAGTATCTCGGGGACGGGGCCCTACGAGCAGTACTTC.

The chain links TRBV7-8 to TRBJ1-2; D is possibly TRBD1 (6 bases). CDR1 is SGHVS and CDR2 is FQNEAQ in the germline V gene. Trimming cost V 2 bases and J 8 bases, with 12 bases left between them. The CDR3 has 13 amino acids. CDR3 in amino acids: CASSLPGAEGYTF. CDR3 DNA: TGTGCCAGCAGCTTACCGGGGGCGGAAGGCTACACCTTC.

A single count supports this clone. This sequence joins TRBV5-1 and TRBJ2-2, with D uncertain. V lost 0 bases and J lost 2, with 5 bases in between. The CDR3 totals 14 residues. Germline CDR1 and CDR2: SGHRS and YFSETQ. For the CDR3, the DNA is TGCGCCAGCAGCTTGGCTGGTAACACCGGGGAGCTGTTTTTT. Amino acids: CASSLAGNTGELFF.

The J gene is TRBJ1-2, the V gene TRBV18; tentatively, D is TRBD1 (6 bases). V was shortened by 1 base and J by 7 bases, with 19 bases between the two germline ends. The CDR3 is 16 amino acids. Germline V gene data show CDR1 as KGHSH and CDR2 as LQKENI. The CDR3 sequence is CASSPLDAGVEVGYTF. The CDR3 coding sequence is TGTGCCAGCTCACCACTCGACGCAGGGGTAGAGGTTGGCTACACCTTC.

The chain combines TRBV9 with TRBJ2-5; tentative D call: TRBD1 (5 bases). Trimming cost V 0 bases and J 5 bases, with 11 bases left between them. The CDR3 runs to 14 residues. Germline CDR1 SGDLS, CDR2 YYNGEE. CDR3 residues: CASSVEGVGETQYF. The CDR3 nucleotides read TGTGCCAGCAGCGTAGAAGGGGTTGGGGAGACCCAGTACTTC.

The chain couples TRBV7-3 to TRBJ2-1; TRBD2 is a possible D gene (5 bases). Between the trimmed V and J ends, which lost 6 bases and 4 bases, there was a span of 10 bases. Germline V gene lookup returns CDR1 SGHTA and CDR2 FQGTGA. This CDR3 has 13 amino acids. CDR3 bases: TGTGCCAGCAGGGCGTGGGAGTACAATGAGCAGTTCTTC. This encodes CASRAWEYNEQFF. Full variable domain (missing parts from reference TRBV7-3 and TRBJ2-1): GAGVSQTPSNKVTEKGKYVELRCDPISGHTALYWYRQSLGQGPEFLIYFQGTGAADDSGLPNDRFFAVRPEGSVSTLKIQRTERGDSAVYLCASRAWEYNEQFFGPGTRLTVL.

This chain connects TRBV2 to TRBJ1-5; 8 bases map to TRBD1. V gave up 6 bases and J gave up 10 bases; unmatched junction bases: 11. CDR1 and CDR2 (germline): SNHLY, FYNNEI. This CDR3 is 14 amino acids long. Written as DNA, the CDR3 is TGTGCCAGCAGGGAGACAGGGGTTCAGAATCCCCAGCATTTT. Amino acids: CASRETGVQNPQHF.

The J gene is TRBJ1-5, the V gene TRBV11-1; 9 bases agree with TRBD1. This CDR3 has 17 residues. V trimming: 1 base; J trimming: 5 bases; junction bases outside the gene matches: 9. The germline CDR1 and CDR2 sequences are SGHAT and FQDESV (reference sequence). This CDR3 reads CASSLGDRAPMDQPQHF. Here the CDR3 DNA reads TGTGCCAGCAGCTTAGGGGACAGGGCGCCCATGGATCAGCCCCAGCATTTT.

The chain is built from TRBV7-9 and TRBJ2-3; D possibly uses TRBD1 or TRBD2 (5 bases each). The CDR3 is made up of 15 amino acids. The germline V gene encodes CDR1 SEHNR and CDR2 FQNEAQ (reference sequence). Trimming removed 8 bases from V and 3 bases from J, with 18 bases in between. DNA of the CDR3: TGTGCCAGCGCGTACGGGACCGATATGACAGATACGCAGTATTTT. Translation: CASAYGTDMTDTQYF.

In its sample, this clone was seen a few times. The CDR3 sequence: CASSQAMDRGETQYF. The CDR3 DNA reads TGCGCCAGCAGCCAAGCTATGGACAGGGGTGAGACCCAGTACTTC. This sequence joins TRBV4-1 and TRBJ2-5, with TRBD1 matching over 9 bases. CDR1 MGHRA and CDR2 YSYEKL come from the germline V gene. The CDR3 is 15 amino acids. The trim removed 1 base at V and 5 bases at J, leaving 5 bases unmatched.

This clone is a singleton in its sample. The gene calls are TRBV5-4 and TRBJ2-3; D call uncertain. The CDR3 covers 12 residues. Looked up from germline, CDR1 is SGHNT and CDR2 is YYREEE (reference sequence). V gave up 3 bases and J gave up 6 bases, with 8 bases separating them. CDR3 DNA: TGTGCCAGCAGCTCCTTATCGGATACGCAGTATTTT. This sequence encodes CASSSLSDTQYF.

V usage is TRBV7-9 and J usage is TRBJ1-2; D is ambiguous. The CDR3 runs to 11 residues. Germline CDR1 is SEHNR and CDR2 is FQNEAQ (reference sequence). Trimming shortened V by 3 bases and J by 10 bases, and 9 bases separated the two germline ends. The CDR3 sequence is CASSLYGPYTF. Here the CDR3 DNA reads TGTGCCAGCAGCTTGTACGGTCCCTACACCTTC.

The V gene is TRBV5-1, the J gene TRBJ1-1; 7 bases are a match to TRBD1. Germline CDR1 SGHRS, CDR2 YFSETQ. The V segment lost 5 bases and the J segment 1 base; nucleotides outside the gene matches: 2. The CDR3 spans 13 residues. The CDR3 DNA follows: TGCGCCAGCAGGCAGGGGGGGAACACTGAAGCTTTCTTT. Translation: CASRQGGNTEAFF.

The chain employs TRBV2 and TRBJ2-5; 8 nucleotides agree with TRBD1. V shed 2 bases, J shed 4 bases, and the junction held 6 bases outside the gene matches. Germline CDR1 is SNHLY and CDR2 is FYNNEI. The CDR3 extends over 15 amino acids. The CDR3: CASSELGQGGETQYF. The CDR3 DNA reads TGTGCCAGCAGTGAATTAGGACAGGGCGGAGAGACCCAGTACTTC.

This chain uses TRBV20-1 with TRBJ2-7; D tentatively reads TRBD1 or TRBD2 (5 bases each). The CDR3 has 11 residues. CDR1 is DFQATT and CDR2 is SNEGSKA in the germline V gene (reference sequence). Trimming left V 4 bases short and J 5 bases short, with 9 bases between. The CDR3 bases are TGCAGTGCTACCGGGGCCCACGAGCAGTACTTC. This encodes CSATGAHEQYF.

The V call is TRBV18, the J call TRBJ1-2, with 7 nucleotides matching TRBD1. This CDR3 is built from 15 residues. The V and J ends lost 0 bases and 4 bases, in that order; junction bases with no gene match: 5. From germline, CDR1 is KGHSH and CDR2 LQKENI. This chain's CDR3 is CASSPPNRGGYGYTF. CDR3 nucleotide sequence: TGTGCCAGCTCACCACCGAACAGGGGAGGCTATGGCTACACCTTC.

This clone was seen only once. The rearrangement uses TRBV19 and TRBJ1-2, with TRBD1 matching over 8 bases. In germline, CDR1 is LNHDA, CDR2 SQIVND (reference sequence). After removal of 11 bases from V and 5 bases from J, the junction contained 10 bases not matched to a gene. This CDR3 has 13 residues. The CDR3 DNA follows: TGTGCCTCGCAGGGGGCGAAACGGTATGGCTACACCTTC. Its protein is CASQGAKRYGYTF.

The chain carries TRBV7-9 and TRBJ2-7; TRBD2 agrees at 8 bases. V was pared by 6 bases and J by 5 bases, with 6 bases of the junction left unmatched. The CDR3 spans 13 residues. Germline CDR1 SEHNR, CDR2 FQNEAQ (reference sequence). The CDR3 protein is CASSIGGGDEQYF. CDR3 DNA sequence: TGTGCCAGCAGTATCGGGGGGGGCGACGAGCAGTACTTC.